This T cell receptor beta chain stems from a study of blood T cell repertoires in COVID-19. The germline CDR1 and CDR2 sequences are ENHRY and SYGVKD. V lost 1 base to trimming and J lost 8 bases; unmatched junction nucleotides: 4. This CDR3 has 14 amino acids. Method: immunoSEQ multiplex PCR; TCRdb's copy keeps in-frame clones and lacks some. This sample has about 60,000 clones, with about 88% found just once. The origin of this receptor is a man aged 70-80 years with active COVID-19. The chain is built from TRBV10-3 and TRBJ2-1; 8 bases agree with TRBD2. Source material: peripheral blood. In DNA form, the CDR3 reads TGTGCCATCAGTGAGTGGCTAGCGGGCGATGAGCAGTTCTTC. Its translation is CAISEWLAGDEQFF.